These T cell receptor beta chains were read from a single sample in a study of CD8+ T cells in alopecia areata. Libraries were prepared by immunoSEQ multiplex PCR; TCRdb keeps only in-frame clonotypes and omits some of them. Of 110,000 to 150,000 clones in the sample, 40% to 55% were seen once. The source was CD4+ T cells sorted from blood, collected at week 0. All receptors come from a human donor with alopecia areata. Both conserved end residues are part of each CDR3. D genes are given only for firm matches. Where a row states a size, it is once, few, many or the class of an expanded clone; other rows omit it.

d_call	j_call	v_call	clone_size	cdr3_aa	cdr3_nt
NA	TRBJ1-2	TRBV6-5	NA	CASSPPGTTTYGYTF	TGTGCCAGCAGTCCCCCCGGGACAACTACCTATGGCTACACCTTC
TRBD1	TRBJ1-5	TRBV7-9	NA	CASSLGTASNQPQHF	TGTGCCAGCAGCCTGGGGACAGCTAGCAATCAGCCCCAGCATTTT
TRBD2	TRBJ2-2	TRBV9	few	CASGPLATNTGELFF	TGTGCCAGCGGCCCACTAGCGACAAACACCGGGGAGCTGTTTTTT
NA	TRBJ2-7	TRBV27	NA	CASSLIIDRSVEQYF	TGTGCCAGCAGTTTGATTATAGACCGATCGGTCGAGCAGTACTTC
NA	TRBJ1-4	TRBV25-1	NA	CASSDSVPNEKLFF	TGTGCCAGCAGTGATTCGGTCCCTAATGAAAAACTGTTTTTT
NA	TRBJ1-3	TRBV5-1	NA	CASSLVGTSGNTIYF	TGCGCCAGCAGCTTGGTCGGGACCTCTGGAAACACCATATATTTT
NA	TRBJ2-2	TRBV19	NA	CASSRNTGELFF	TGTGCCAGTAGTCGGAACACCGGGGAGCTGTTTTTT
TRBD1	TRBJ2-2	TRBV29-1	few	CSGMDRDNTGELFF	TGCAGCGGCATGGACAGGGATAACACCGGGGAGCTGTTTTTT
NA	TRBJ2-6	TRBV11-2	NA	CASSLGQTGANVLTF	TGTGCCAGCAGCCTAGGACAAACTGGGGCCAACGTCCTGACTTTC
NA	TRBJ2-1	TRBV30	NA	CAWSNRVTYNEQFF	TGTGCCTGGAGCAACAGGGTGACCTACAATGAGCAGTTCTTC
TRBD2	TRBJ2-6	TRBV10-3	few	CASNDRGEANVLTF	TGTGCCAGTAACGACCGGGGGGAGGCCAACGTCCTGACTTTC
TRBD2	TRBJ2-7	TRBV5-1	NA	CASTLGAGDIGQYF	TGCGCCAGCACGTTAGGTGCGGGAGACATTGGGCAGTACTTC
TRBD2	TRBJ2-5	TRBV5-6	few	CASSYLRERGQETQYF	TGTGCCAGCAGCTATCTGCGGGAGAGGGGCCAAGAGACCCAGTACTTC